These 7 T cell receptor beta chains were sequenced from one sample in a study of shared clonotypes between healthy human individuals (dated by TCRdb to 2020 to 2022). Library generation was performed with the immunoSEQ multiplex PCR assay. TCRdb took this table from immuneACCESS and kept in-frame rearrangements with V and J called. Such tables lack part of the clones; where checked against another copy, unresolved V genes explain under half of the gap, and the rest is unexplained. A total of 850,000 to 1,200,000 clones appear in this sample, 65% to 75% of them only once. The biggest ten clones account for about 1.5% of the sample. Sequenced: memory CD4+ T cells sorted from blood. This specimen's cell subset or site label, interpreted: CD45RA-negative fraction. These receptors were taken from a man between 18 and 35 years old in good health.

The chain joins TRBV11-1 to TRBJ1-6, with 9 bases aligning to TRBD1. V shed 2 bases and J 7 bases; nucleotides not matched to a gene: 3. The germline V gene has CDR1 SGHAT and CDR2 FQDESV (reference sequence). The CDR3 has 15 residues. The CDR3 region is CASSLHTGGNSPLHF. The CDR3 nucleotides read TGTGCCAGCAGCTTACACACAGGGGGCAATTCACCCCTCCACTTT.

This chain links TRBV10-2 with TRBJ2-7; D gene ambiguous. V lost 0 bases, J lost 4 bases, and 4 bases lay in between. In germline, CDR1 is WSHSY, CDR2 SAAADI. This CDR3 contains 12 residues. The CDR3 DNA sequence: TGCGCCAGCAGTGAGTCGAATTACGAGCAGTACTTC. This encodes CASSESNYEQYF.

The chain links TRBV7-2 to TRBJ1-2; the D is unclear. Trimming removed 1 base from V and 1 base from J, with 10 bases in between. This CDR3 has 15 residues. Germline V gene data show CDR1 as SGHTA and CDR2 as FQGNSA. The CDR3 spells CASSLGISGNYGYTF. In DNA, the CDR3 is TGTGCCAGCAGCTTAGGGATCAGCGGTAACTATGGCTACACCTTC.

The J gene is TRBJ1-5, the V gene TRBV30; D possibly corresponds to TRBD1 (5 bases). V was trimmed by 4 bases and J by 3 bases, leaving 19 bases between them. CDR3 size: 16 residues. CDR1 is GTSNPN, CDR2 SVGIG, per germline (reference sequence). CDR3 in amino acids: CAWKPKGPPYNQPQHF. In nucleotides, the CDR3 is TGTGCCTGGAAGCCGAAGGGGCCTCCATACAATCAGCCCCAGCATTTT.

As for this clone: Additional DNA sequences in this sample encode the identical CDR3. This chain connects TRBV10-1 to TRBJ2-5; the D gene is possibly TRBD2 (6 bases). Trimming removed 0 bases from V and 2 bases from J, with 7 bases in between. Germline lookup yields CDR1 WNHNN and CDR2 SYGVQD (reference sequence). The CDR3 has 14 residues. CDR3 bases: TGCGCCAGCAGTGAGTCGGGGGGTCAAGAGACCCAGTACTTC. Its protein is CASSESGGQETQYF.

V and J are TRBV7-2 and TRBJ1-5; TRBD1 matches at 8 bases. Germline trimming cut 4 bases from V and 1 base from J; bases unmatched to any gene: 3. Germline V gene lookup returns CDR1 SGHTA and CDR2 FQGNSA. This CDR3 has 15 residues. Written as DNA, the CDR3 is TGTGCCAGCAGCTACTGGACAGGGAGCAATCAGCCCCAGCATTTT. Protein product: CASSYWTGSNQPQHF.

The chain combines TRBV27 with TRBJ2-7; 12 bases match TRBD2. There are 16 residues in the CDR3. The V gene's germline CDR1 is MNHEY and CDR2 SMNVEV (reference sequence). J gave up 4 bases and V 7 bases, and 11 bases lay outside the gene matches. CDR3 bases: TGTGCCAGCACCTCTAGCGGGGGGGCAAAGAGATACGAGCAGTACTTC. Its translation is CASTSSGGAKRYEQYF.